This paragraph reports one T cell receptor (beta chain). Its antigen has not been determined. Base-call qualities are not available, and no considerably larger clone is one nucleotide away. This sample is part of a study of tumor-infiltrating lymphocytes in oesophageal squamous cell carcinoma (dated by TCRdb to 2016 to 2017). CDR1 and CDR2, per the germline V gene, are SGHTA and FQGNSA. The CDR3 runs 15 amino acids, cysteine and phenylalanine included. Only CDR3 DNA is held: 45 bases, read in frame from base 1. The junction carries 6 bases between V and J, which are trimmed by 3 bases and 0 bases respectively. Libraries were made using PCR. TCRdb names Illumina HiSeq 2000 as the instrument used. The public sequencing data were trimmed at Q25 with fastp and processed into clonotypes with MiXCR by TCRdb, which kept only in-frame beta chains. One record per CDR3 amino acid sequence lists the most common genes and DNA. The sample table shows about 13,000 distinct CDR3 sequences, and 45% to 65% are seen once. Of the sample, around 35% is held by the ten largest clones.

The sequencing input was esophageal tumor tissue. Recombination connected TRBV7-2 to TRBJ2-6, with an unclear D gene assignment. The sequence came from a male donor with esophageal squamous cell carcinoma. The CDR3 in this case is CASSFALSGANVLTF. The nucleotide sequence reads as follows: TGTGCCAGCAGCTTTGCTCTCTCTGGGGCCAACGTCCTGACTTTC.